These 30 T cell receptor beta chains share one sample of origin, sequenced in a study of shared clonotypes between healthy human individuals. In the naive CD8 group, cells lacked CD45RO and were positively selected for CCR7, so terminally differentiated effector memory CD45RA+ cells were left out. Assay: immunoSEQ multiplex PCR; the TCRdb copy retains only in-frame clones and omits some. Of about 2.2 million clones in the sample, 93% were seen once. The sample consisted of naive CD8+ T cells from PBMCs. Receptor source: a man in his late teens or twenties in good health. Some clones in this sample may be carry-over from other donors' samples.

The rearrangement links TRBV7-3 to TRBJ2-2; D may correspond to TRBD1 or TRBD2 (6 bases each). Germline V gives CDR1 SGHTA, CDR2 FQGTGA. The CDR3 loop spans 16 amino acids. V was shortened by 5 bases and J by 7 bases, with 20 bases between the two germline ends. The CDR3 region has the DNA TGTGCCAGCAGCCCGGATATCTGGGGGGCTAACGGGGAGCTGTTTTTT. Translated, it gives CASSPDIWGANGELFF.

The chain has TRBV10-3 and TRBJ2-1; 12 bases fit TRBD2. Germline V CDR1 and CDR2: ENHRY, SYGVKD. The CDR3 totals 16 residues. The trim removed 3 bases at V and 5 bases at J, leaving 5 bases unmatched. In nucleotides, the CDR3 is TGTGCCATCAGTGATTTGACTAGCGGGAGCAACAATGAGCAGTTCTTC. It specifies CAISDLTSGSNNEQFF.

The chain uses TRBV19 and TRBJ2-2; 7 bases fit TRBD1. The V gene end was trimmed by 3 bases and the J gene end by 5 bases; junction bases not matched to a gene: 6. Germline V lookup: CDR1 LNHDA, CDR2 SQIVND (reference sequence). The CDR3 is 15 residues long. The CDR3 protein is CASSMLTGNTGELFF. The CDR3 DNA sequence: TGTGCCAGTAGTATGTTGACAGGGAATACCGGGGAGCTGTTTTTT. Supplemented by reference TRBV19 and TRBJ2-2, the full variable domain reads DGGITQSPKYLFRKEGQNVTLSCEQNLNHDAMYWYRQDPGQGLRLIYYSQIVNDFQKGDIAEGYSVSREKKESFPLTVTSAQKNPTAFYLCASSMLTGNTGELFFGEGSRLTVL.

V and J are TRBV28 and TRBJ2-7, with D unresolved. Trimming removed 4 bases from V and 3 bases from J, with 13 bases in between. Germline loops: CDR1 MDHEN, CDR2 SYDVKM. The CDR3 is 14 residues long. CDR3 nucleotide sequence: TGTGCCAGCAGTTATGACCTGAGTAGCTACGAGCAGTACTTC. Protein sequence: CASSYDLSSYEQYF.

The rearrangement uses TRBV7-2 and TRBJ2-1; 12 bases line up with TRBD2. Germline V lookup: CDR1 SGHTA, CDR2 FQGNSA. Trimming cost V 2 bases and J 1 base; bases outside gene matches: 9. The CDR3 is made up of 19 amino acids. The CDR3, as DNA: TGTGCCAGCAGCTTAATCGGGCTAGCGGGAGGGCGGTCCTACAATGAGCAGTTCTTC. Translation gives CASSLIGLAGGRSYNEQFF.

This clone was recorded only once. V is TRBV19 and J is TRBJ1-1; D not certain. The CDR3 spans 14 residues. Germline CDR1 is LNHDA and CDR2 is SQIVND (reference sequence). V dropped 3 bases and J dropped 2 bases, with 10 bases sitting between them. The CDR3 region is CASSISPINTEAFF. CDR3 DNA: TGTGCCAGTAGTATTAGTCCCATTAACACTGAAGCTTTCTTT.

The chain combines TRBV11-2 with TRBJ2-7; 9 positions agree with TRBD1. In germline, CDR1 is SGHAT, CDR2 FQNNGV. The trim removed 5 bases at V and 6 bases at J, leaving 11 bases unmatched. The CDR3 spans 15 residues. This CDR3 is CASSPLRDRETEQYF. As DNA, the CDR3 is TGTGCCAGCAGCCCACTTCGGGACAGGGAGACCGAGCAGTACTTC.

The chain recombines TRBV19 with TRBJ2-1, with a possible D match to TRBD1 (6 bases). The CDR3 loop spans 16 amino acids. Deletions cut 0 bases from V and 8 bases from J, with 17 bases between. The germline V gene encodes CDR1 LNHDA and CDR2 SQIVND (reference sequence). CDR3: CASSIDLETGFDEQFF. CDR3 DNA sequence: TGTGCCAGTAGTATAGATCTGGAGACAGGTTTCGATGAGCAGTTCTTC.

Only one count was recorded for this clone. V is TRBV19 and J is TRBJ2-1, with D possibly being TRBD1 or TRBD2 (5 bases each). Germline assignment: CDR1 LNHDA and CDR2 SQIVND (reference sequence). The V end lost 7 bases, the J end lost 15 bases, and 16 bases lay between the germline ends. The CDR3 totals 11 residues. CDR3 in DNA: TGTGCCAGTATCTCCGGGACCAGGAGGTTCTTC. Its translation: CASISGTRRFF.

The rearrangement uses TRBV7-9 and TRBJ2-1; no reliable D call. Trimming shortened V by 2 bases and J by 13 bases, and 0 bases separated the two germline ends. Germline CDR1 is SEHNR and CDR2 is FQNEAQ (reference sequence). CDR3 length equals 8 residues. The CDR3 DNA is TGTGCCAGCAGCTTACAGTTCTTC. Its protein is CASSLQFF.

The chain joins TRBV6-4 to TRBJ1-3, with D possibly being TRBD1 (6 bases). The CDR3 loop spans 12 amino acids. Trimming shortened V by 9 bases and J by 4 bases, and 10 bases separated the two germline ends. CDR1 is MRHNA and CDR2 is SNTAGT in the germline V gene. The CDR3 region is CARDRSGNTIYF. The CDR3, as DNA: TGTGCCAGGGACAGATCAGGAAACACCATATATTTT.

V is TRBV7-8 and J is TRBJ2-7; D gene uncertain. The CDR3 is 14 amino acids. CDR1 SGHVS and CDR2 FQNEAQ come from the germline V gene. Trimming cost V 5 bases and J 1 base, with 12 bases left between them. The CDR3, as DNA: TGTGCCAGCAGCCTCTTACTCATTTCCTACGAGCAGTACTTC. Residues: CASSLLLISYEQYF.

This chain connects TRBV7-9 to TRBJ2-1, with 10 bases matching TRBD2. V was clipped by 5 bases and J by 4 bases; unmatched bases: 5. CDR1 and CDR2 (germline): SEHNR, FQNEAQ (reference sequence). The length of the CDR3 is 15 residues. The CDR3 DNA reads TGTGCCAGCAGCGCGGGGACTAGCGTGTACAATGAGCAGTTCTTC. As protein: CASSAGTSVYNEQFF. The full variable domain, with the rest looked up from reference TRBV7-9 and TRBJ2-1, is DTGVSQNPRHKITKRGQNVTFRCDPISEHNRLYWYRQTLGQGPEFLTYFQNEAQLEKSRLLSDRFSAERPKGSFSTLEIQRTEQGDSAMYLCASSAGTSVYNEQFFGPGTRLTVL.

CDR3 coding DNA: TGTGCCAGCAGCGTAGGTCCGGGGGCGGGTAACTATGGCTACACCTTC. Residues: CASSVGPGAGNYGYTF. V is TRBV9 and J is TRBJ1-2; weak D call: TRBD1 (6 bases). The germline CDR1 and CDR2 sequences are SGDLS and YYNGEE. The CDR3 loop spans 16 amino acids. With 0 bases removed from V and 1 base from J, the gap between germline ends came to 13 bases. Full variable domain (missing parts from reference TRBV9 and TRBJ1-2): DSGVTQTPKHLITATGQRVTLRCSPRSGDLSVYWYQQSLDQGLQFLIQYYNGEERAKGNILERFSAQQFPDLHSELNLSSLELGDSALYFCASSVGPGAGNYGYTFGSGTRLTVV.

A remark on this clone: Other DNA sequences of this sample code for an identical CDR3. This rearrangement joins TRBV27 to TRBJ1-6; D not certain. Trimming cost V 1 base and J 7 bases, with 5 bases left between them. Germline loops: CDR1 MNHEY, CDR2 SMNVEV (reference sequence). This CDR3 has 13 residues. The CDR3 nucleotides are TGTGCCAGCAGTTTATTAGGGAATTCACCCCTCCACTTT. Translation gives CASSLLGNSPLHF.

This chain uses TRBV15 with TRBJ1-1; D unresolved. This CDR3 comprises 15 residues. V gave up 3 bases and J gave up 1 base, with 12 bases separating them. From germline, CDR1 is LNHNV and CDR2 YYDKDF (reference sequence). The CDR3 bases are TGTGCCACCAGCAGTCCCCGCTATCCGAACACTGAAGCTTTCTTT. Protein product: CATSSPRYPNTEAFF.

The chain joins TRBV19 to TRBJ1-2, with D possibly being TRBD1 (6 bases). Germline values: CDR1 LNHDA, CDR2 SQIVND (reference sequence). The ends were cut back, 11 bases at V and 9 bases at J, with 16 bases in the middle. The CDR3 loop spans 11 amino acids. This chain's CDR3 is CAARGLDRYTF. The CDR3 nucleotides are TGTGCCGCCCGGGGGCTGGATCGCTACACCTTC.

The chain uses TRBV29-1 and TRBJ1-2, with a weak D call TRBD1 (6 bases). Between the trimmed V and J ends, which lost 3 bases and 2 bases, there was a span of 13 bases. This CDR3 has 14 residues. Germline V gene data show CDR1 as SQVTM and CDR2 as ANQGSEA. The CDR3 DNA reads TGCAGCGTTGACCCGAACAGGGTGAACTATGGCTACACCTTC. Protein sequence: CSVDPNRVNYGYTF.

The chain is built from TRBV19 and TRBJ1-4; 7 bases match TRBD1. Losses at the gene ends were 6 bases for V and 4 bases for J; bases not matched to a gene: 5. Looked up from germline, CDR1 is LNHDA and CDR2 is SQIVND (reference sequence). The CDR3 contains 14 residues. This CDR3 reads CASRQGDFNEKLFF. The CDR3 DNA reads TGTGCCAGTAGGCAGGGGGATTTTAATGAAAAACTGTTTTTT.

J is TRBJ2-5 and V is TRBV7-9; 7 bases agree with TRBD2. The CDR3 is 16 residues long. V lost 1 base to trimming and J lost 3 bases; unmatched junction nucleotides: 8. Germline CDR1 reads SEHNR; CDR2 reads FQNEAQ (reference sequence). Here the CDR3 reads CASSLVPAGVKETQYF. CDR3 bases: TGTGCCAGCAGCTTAGTCCCGGCGGGAGTCAAAGAGACCCAGTACTTC.

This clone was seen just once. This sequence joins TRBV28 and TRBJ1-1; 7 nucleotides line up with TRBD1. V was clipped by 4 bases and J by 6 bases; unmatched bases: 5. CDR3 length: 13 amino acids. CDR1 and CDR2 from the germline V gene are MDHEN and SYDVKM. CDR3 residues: CASSSNRGAEAFF. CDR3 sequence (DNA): TGTGCCAGCAGTTCTAACAGGGGCGCTGAAGCTTTCTTT.

CDR3 in DNA: TGTGCCAGCAGTAGGACAGGGGGCAGGCGCTATGGCTACACCTTC. Its protein is CASSRTGGRRYGYTF. This chain connects TRBV28 to TRBJ1-2; 11 bases align to TRBD1. V trimming: 5 bases; J trimming: 4 bases; junction bases outside the gene matches: 6. Germline V gene sequence: CDR1 MDHEN, CDR2 SYDVKM. The CDR3 totals 15 residues.

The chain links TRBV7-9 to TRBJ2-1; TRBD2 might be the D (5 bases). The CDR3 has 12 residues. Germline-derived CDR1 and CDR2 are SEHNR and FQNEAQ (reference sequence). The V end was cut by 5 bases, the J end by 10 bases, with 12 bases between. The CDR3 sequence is CASSPPGGEQFF. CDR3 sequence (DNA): TGTGCCAGCAGCCCCCCGGGCGGGGAGCAGTTCTTC.

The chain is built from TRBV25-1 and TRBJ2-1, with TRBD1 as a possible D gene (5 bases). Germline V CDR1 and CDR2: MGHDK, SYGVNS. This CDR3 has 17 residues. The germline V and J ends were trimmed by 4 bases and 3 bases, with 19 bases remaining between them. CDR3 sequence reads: CASSGGARNYLYNEQFF. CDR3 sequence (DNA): TGTGCCAGCAGTGGGGGCGCAAGGAACTACCTCTACAATGAGCAGTTCTTC.

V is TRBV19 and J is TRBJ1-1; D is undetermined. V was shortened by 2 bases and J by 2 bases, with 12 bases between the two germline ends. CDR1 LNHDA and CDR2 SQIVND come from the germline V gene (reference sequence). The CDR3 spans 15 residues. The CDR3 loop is CASSINIGRNTEAFF. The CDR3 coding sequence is TGTGCCAGTAGTATAAATATAGGCAGAAACACTGAAGCTTTCTTT.

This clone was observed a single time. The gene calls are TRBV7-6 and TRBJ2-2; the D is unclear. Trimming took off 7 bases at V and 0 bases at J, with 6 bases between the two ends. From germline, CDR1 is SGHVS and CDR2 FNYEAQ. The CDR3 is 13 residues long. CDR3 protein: CASKPSNTGELFF. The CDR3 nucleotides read TGTGCCAGCAAGCCTTCGAACACCGGGGAGCTGTTTTTT.

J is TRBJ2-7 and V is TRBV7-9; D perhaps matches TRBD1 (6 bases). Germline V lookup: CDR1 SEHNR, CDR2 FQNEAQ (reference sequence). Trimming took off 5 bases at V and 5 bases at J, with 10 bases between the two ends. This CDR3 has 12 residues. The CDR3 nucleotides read TGTGCCAGCAGCCTGACAGGCCACGAGCAGTACTTC. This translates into CASSLTGHEQYF.

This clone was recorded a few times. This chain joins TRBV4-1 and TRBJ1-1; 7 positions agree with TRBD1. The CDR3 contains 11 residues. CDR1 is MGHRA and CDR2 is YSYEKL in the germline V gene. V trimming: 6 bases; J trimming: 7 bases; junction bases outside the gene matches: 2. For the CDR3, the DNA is TGCGCCAGCAGTAGGGGGCTTGAAGCTTTCTTT. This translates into CASSRGLEAFF.

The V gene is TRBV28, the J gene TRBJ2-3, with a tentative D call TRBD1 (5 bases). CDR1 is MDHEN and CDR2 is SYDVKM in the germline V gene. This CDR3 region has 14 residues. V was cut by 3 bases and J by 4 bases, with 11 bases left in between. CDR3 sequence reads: CASSFQIGADTQYF. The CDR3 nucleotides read TGTGCCAGCAGTTTCCAGATAGGGGCAGATACGCAGTATTTT.

CDR3 sequence: CASSRGVDYEQYF. The CDR3 nucleotides read TGTGCCAGCAGTCGCGGCGTAGACTACGAGCAGTACTTC. The rearrangement joins TRBV5-6 to TRBJ2-7; D ambiguous. CDR3 size: 13 residues. Germline loops: CDR1 SGHDT, CDR2 YYEEEE. V lost 5 bases, J lost 3 bases, and 12 bases lay in between.